Each of the 13 T cell receptor beta chains below was sequenced from the same sample in a study of response to subunit inactivated influenza vaccine. Each CDR3 protein is one row after TCRdb ran MiXCR on the RT-PCR reads. Altogether about 240,000 distinct CDR3 sequences are present, less than 15% being singletons, with the ten largest covering 7.8%. Sequenced here: non-naive T cells sorted from PBMCs, sampled approximately 15 days before vaccination. These receptors were collected from a man aged 50 to 60 who received an inactivated influenza vaccine.

V usage is TRBV24-1 and J usage is TRBJ2-3; a weak D match, TRBD2 (6 bases). Trimming cost V 9 bases and J 1 base, with 10 bases left between them. Germline CDR1 KGHDR, CDR2 SFDVKD. This CDR3 is built from 13 residues. The CDR3 here is CATSSGGTDTQYF. The CDR3 bases are TGTGCCACCTCCTCGGGGGGCACAGATACGCAGTATTTT.

This sequence joins TRBV4-3 and TRBJ2-3; D is unresolved. Trimming took off 4 bases at V and 6 bases at J, with 11 bases between the two ends. The CDR3 spans 13 residues. Germline V gene sequence: CDR1 LGHNA, CDR2 YSLEER. In DNA form, the CDR3 reads TGCGCCAGCAGCCCAAGGCCCGGGGATACGCAGTATTTT. Its translation is CASSPRPGDTQYF.

In its sample, this clonotype was seen a few times. The chain couples TRBV27 to TRBJ2-2, with 7 bases fitting TRBD1. The V and J ends lost 5 bases and 6 bases, in that order; junction bases with no gene match: 12. From germline, CDR1 is MNHEY and CDR2 SMNVEV (reference sequence). CDR3 size: 16 residues. CDR3 region: CASSPSTGSVAGELFF. The CDR3 coding sequence is TGTGCCAGCAGTCCCTCGACAGGGTCGGTAGCCGGGGAGCTGTTTTTT.

This clonotype was seen a few times. The chain has TRBV7-2 and TRBJ2-7; 8 bases fit TRBD2. Germline V gene sequence: CDR1 SGHTA, CDR2 FQGNSA. The V gene end was trimmed by 3 bases and the J gene end by 4 bases; junction bases not matched to a gene: 14. The CDR3 is 17 amino acids. The CDR3 DNA sequence: TGTGCCAGCAGCTTGAGGTCGGGTAGCGGGATCGGTTACGAGCAGTACTTC. It codes for CASSLRSGSGIGYEQYF.

The V call is TRBV2, the J call TRBJ1-5, with no clear D. Germline CDR1 SNHLY, CDR2 FYNNEI. CDR3 size: 14 residues. The V end lost 6 bases, the J end lost 3 bases, and 12 bases lay between the germline ends. The CDR3: CASSPERSNQPQHF. The CDR3, as DNA: TGTGCCAGCAGCCCGGAAAGGTCCAATCAGCCCCAGCATTTT. Based on the CDR3 plus reference TRBV2 and TRBJ1-5, the full variable domain is EPEVTQTPSHQVTQMGQEVILRCVPISNHLYFYWYRQILGQKVEFLVSFYNNEISEKSEIFDDQFSVERPDGSNFTLKIRSTKLEDSAMYFCASSPERSNQPQHFGDGTRLSIL.

This clonotype showed up just a few times. This rearrangement joins TRBV3-1 to TRBJ2-5; D gene unclear. Germline loops: CDR1 LGHDT, CDR2 YNNKEL (reference sequence). Trimming cost V 9 bases and J 5 bases, with 19 bases left between them. This CDR3 comprises 14 residues. The CDR3 sequence is CASIGGGTWETQYF. For the CDR3, the DNA is TGTGCCAGTATTGGCGGCGGTACTTGGGAGACCCAGTACTTC.

The gene calls are TRBV20-1 and TRBJ2-7; D is undetermined. V was clipped by 3 bases and J by 3 bases, with 15 bases between them. Germline assignment: CDR1 DFQATT and CDR2 SNEGSKA (reference sequence). This CDR3 is 14 amino acids long. CDR3 residues: CSARGNGMGYEQYF. For the CDR3, the DNA is TGCAGTGCTAGGGGGAATGGAATGGGCTACGAGCAGTACTTC.

The J gene is TRBJ2-7, the V gene TRBV28; TRBD1 or TRBD2 may be the D gene (6 bases each). Looked up from germline, CDR1 is MDHEN and CDR2 is SYDVKM. V was shortened by 4 bases and J by 3 bases, with 16 bases between the two germline ends. The CDR3 loop spans 15 amino acids. CDR3 region: CASSSPTEGGYEQYF. The CDR3 DNA reads as TGTGCCAGCAGTTCCCCGACGGAGGGGGGCTACGAGCAGTACTTC.

This clonotype was observed a handful of times. The rearrangement uses TRBV5-6 and TRBJ1-1; no clear D. The germline V gene has CDR1 SGHDT and CDR2 YYEEEE. The CDR3 contains 12 residues. V dropped 1 base and J dropped 6 bases, with 7 bases sitting between them. The CDR3 DNA reads as TGTGCCAGCAGCTTGTTGGGTGCTGAAGCTTTCTTT. This sequence encodes CASSLLGAEAFF. The whole variable domain, remainder taken from reference TRBV5-6 and TRBJ1-1, is DAGVTQSPTHLIKTRGQQVTLRCSPKSGHDTVSWYQQALGQGPQFIFQYYEEEERQRGNFPDRFSGHQFPNYSSELNVNALLLGDSALYLCASSLLGAEAFFGQGTRLTVV.

Only a few counts were recorded for this clonotype. The V gene is TRBV6-2 or TRBV6-3, the J gene TRBJ2-7; D remains unclear. Trimming pared 4 bases from V and 2 bases from J, leaving 12 bases between. The CDR3 has 14 amino acids. The germline V gene has CDR1 MNHEY and CDR2 SVGEGT. CDR3 sequence (DNA): TGTGCCAGCAGTTGGTTGAGGCTACCCTACGAGCAGTACTTC. It is translated as CASSWLRLPYEQYF.

This clonotype was counted between two and nine times. This rearrangement joins TRBV4-2 to TRBJ2-3, with D unresolved. Germline CDR1 LGHNA, CDR2 YNFKEQ. The V gene lost 0 bases and the J gene lost 9 bases, with 4 bases spanning the gap. The CDR3 runs 11 residues. The CDR3 DNA sequence: TGTGCCAGCAGCCAAGAGAGAACGCAGTATTTT. Translation: CASSQERTQYF.

This clonotype was counted many times. This sequence joins TRBV7-2 and TRBJ2-1; TRBD2 agrees at 12 bases. This CDR3 is 17 amino acids long. Germline CDR1 and CDR2: SGHTA and FQGNSA. The junction had 9 bases not matched to a gene; V was cut back by 4 bases and J by 5 bases. The DNA of the CDR3 is TGTGCCAGCAGCTGGAGACTAGCGGGGGACGGCAACAATGAGCAGTTCTTC. Its protein is CASSWRLAGDGNNEQFF. Full variable domain (outside the CDR3, taken from reference TRBV7-2 and TRBJ2-1): GAGVSQSPSNKVTEKGKDVELRCDPISGHTALYWYRQSLGQGLEFLIYFQGNSAPDKSGLPSDRFSAERTGGSVSTLTIQRTQQEDSAVYLCASSWRLAGDGNNEQFFGPGTRLTVL.

The chain has TRBV5-5 and TRBJ2-4; 7 bases map to TRBD1. J was trimmed by 8 bases and V by 4 bases; bases with no gene match: 9. The length of the CDR3 is 14 residues. Looked up from germline, CDR1 is SGHKS and CDR2 is YYEKEE (reference sequence). This CDR3 is CASSGQGGEYIQYF. The CDR3 nucleotides are TGTGCCAGCAGCGGCCAAGGGGGCGAGTACATTCAGTACTTC.